One and the same sample provided the 22 T cell receptor beta chains below, sequenced in a study of post-analysis software for immune sequencing data. Findings and caveats of the study: TRBV5-6, TRBV5-1 and TRBV20-1 belonged to a set of about five TRBV segments that were more frequent in patients than controls.

These receptors are not linked to any known antigen. Sequencing libraries made from TCR beta cDNA carried unique molecular identifiers. Using its own MiXCR run on the PCR reads, TCRdb lists one record per CDR3 protein. The repertoire holds about 820,000 distinct CDR3 sequences, with about 57% as singletons. The source material was blood. These receptors were collected from a girl between 10 and 17 years old with multiple sclerosis.

This clonotype was seen only a few times. The chain joins TRBV5-1 to TRBJ2-5; 8 nucleotides match TRBD2. Germline CDR1 SGHRS, CDR2 YFSETQ. There are 14 residues in the CDR3. Trimming cost V 8 bases and J 4 bases; bases outside gene matches: 10. CDR3 sequence: CASYGPAGAETQYF. The CDR3 DNA reads TGCGCCAGTTATGGCCCAGCGGGGGCAGAGACCCAGTACTTC.

The chain couples TRBV7-9 to TRBJ2-7; D possibly corresponds to TRBD1 (7 bases). The V and J ends lost 3 bases and 4 bases respectively, with 16 bases between them. CDR1 is SEHNR and CDR2 is FQNEAQ in the germline V gene (reference sequence). This CDR3 is 15 amino acids long. In DNA form, the CDR3 reads TGTGCCAGCAGCTTCGCCCTGACAGGGAGGTACGAGCAGTACTTC. It encodes CASSFALTGRYEQYF.

This clonotype turned up a few times. The chain couples TRBV24-1 to TRBJ2-3, with 13 bases aligning to TRBD2. In germline, CDR1 is KGHDR, CDR2 SFDVKD. The V gene end was trimmed by 3 bases and the J gene end by 5 bases; junction bases not matched to a gene: 7. The CDR3 length is 17 residues. CDR3 region: CATSDPRTSGSIDTQYF. CDR3 nucleotides: TGTGCCACCAGTGATCCCCGGACTAGCGGGAGTATAGATACGCAGTATTTT.

The CDR3 protein is CASSYLGAGGSYNEQFF. CDR3 nucleotide sequence: TGTGCCAGCAGTTACTTGGGAGCGGGAGGGTCCTACAATGAGCAGTTCTTC. The chain is built from TRBV6-5 and TRBJ2-1; 10 bases agree with TRBD2. V lost 1 base, J lost 1 base, and 4 bases stayed unmatched. Germline V lookup: CDR1 MNHEY, CDR2 SVGAGI. This CDR3 region has 17 residues.

This clonotype was counted a few times. J is TRBJ1-6 and V is TRBV10-3, with D unresolved. The V gene's germline CDR1 is ENHRY and CDR2 SYGVKD. The CDR3 contains 14 residues. Trimming took 0 bases from V and 14 from J, leaving 14 bases between them. The CDR3 DNA reads as TGTGCCATCAGTGAGTCGACGGTCGGAGGCACCCTCCACTTT. It encodes CAISESTVGGTLHF.

V is TRBV5-1 and J is TRBJ2-7; 13 bases map to TRBD2. From germline, CDR1 is SGHRS and CDR2 YFSETQ. With V trimmed by 0 bases and J by 1 base, 4 bases remained unmatched. There are 17 residues in the CDR3. This CDR3 reads CASSLETSGRHSYEQYF. The CDR3 nucleotides read TGCGCCAGCAGCTTGGAGACTAGCGGGAGGCATTCCTACGAGCAGTACTTC.

The chain combines TRBV3-1 with TRBJ1-2; D gene unclear. Germline loops: CDR1 LGHDT, CDR2 YNNKEL (reference sequence). V shed 1 base and J shed 3 bases, with 9 bases lying between them. The CDR3 totals 14 residues. CDR3 in DNA: TGTGCCAGCAGCCAAGGACAAGACTACTATGGCTACACCTTC. It codes for CASSQGQDYYGYTF. Combining the CDR3 with reference TRBV3-1 and TRBJ1-2 gives the whole variable domain DTAVSQTPKYLVTQMGNDKSIKCEQNLGHDTMYWYKQDSKKFLKIMFSYNNKELIINETVPNRFSPKSPDKAHLNLHINSLELGDSAVYFCASSQGQDYYGYTFGSGTRLTVV.

This clonotype was recorded a few times. The chain combines TRBV20-1 with TRBJ2-4, with no clear D. Trimming took off 3 bases at V and 3 bases at J, with 15 bases between the two ends. The germline CDR1 and CDR2 sequences are DFQATT and SNEGSKA (reference sequence). The CDR3 extends over 15 amino acids. CDR3 bases: TGCAGTGCTAGCCCCCTGGATGGGGACAAAAACATTCAGTACTTC. This codes for CSASPLDGDKNIQYF.

The V and J genes are TRBV7-2 and TRBJ2-3; 8 bases align to TRBD2. Per germline, CDR1 SGHTA and CDR2 FQGNSA. The CDR3 runs to 15 residues. V lost 4 bases and J lost 3; bases outside the gene matches: 6. The CDR3 DNA reads TGTGCCAGCAGCTCCCAAGGACTAGCAACAGATACGCAGTATTTT. Amino acids: CASSSQGLATDTQYF.

This chain links TRBV5-1 with TRBJ1-2, with D tentatively TRBD1 (5 bases). This CDR3 comprises 15 residues. CDR1 and CDR2 from the germline V gene are SGHRS and YFSETQ. V was clipped by 3 bases and J by 4 bases, with 16 bases between them. For the CDR3, the DNA is TGCGCCAGCAGCTGGGACGGGGCGAATCCCTATGGCTACACCTTC. It yields the protein CASSWDGANPYGYTF.

The J gene is TRBJ1-2, the V gene TRBV5-1; 8 positions agree with TRBD1. Germline V gives CDR1 SGHRS, CDR2 YFSETQ. Trimming at V came to 4 bases and at J to 8 bases, leaving 10 bases not matched to a gene. There are 14 residues in the CDR3. For the CDR3, the DNA is TGCGCCAGCAGCCCCACCGGACAGGGCGTGGGCTACACCTTC. It encodes CASSPTGQGVGYTF.

This chain uses TRBV20-1 with TRBJ2-7; either TRBD1 or TRBD2 may fit D (5 bases each). CDR1 DFQATT and CDR2 SNEGSKA come from the germline V gene (reference sequence). V lost 4 bases and J lost 0, with 19 bases in between. CDR3 length: 16 residues. CDR3 sequence (DNA): TGCAGTGCTACGATCCCAGGGACCCAAGTCTCCTACGAGCAGTACTTC. Translating it yields CSATIPGTQVSYEQYF.

This clonotype showed up just a few times. The genes are TRBV6-1 and TRBJ1-2, with D possibly being TRBD1 (5 bases). CDR1 MNHNS and CDR2 SASEGT come from the germline V gene. V lost 2 bases to trimming and J lost 6 bases, with 13 bases between them. CDR3 length equals 14 residues. The CDR3: CASSEPSQGDGYTF. The CDR3 DNA is TGTGCCAGCAGTGAACCCAGCCAGGGCGATGGCTACACCTTC.

The chain has TRBV20-1 and TRBJ2-3; D not resolved. Looked up from germline, CDR1 is DFQATT and CDR2 is SNEGSKA (reference sequence). Trimming removed 2 bases at V and 2 bases at J, with 14 bases between. The CDR3 has 15 residues. CDR3: CSARSPGRFTDTQYF. DNA of the CDR3: TGCAGTGCTAGATCCCCCGGGCGCTTCACAGATACGCAGTATTTT.

This clonotype was seen more than once but under ten times. The chain uses TRBV29-1 and TRBJ1-4, with TRBD1 as a possible D gene (6 bases). Germline V lookup: CDR1 SQVTM, CDR2 ANQGSEA. V was trimmed by 7 bases and J by 5 bases, leaving 11 bases between them. The CDR3 runs to 12 residues. DNA of the CDR3: TGCAGCGCTCTACAGGGAAATGAAAAACTGTTTTTT. This sequence encodes CSALQGNEKLFF.

Only a few counts were recorded for this clonotype. V is TRBV14 and J is TRBJ2-3; D call uncertain. Germline lookup yields CDR1 SGHDN and CDR2 FVKESK. Trimming shortened V by 2 bases and J by 2 bases, and 2 bases separated the two germline ends. The CDR3 extends over 12 amino acids. CDR3 nucleotides: TGTGCCAGCAGCCAACTCACAGATACGCAGTATTTT. This gives the protein CASSQLTDTQYF.

This sequence joins TRBV20-1 and TRBJ2-7, with TRBD2 matching over 8 bases. The CDR3 is 13 amino acids. Per germline, CDR1 DFQATT and CDR2 SNEGSKA (reference sequence). V lost 2 bases, J lost 4 bases, and 4 bases stayed unmatched. DNA for the CDR3: TGCAGTGCTAGAAGCGGGAGTAAGTACGAGCAGTACTTC. As protein: CSARSGSKYEQYF.

The rearrangement links TRBV5-5 to TRBJ2-1; 7 nucleotides line up with TRBD2. The ends lost 4 bases at V and 8 bases at J; junction bases unmatched: 6. Germline V gives CDR1 SGHKS, CDR2 YYEKEE (reference sequence). This CDR3 region has 13 residues. Here the CDR3 DNA reads TGTGCCAGCAGCGGCGGACTAGTCTATGAGCAGTTCTTC. Translating gives CASSGGLVYEQFF. Full variable domain (remainder filled in from reference TRBV5-5 and TRBJ2-1): DAGVTQSPTHLIKTRGQQVTLRCSPISGHKSVSWYQQVLGQGPQFIFQYYEKEERGRGNFPDRFSARQFPNYSSELNVNALLLGDSALYLCASSGGLVYEQFFGPGTRLTVL.

Regarding this clonotype: A junction end diverges from the germline sequence, so it may reflect a read error. The J gene is TRBJ2-7, the V gene TRBV5-1; D is ambiguous. From germline, CDR1 is SGHRS and CDR2 YFSETQ. The CDR3 extends over 11 amino acids. The CDR3 DNA follows: TGTGCCAGCAGGAGTGCCTACGAGCAGTACTTC. This translates into CASRSAYEQYF.

The rearrangement joins TRBV10-3 to TRBJ1-5, with TRBD1 matching 7 bases. CDR1 and CDR2 from the germline V gene are ENHRY and SYGVKD. After removal of 6 bases from V and 0 bases from J, the junction contained 2 bases not matched to a gene. The CDR3 has 14 amino acids. CDR3 nucleotide sequence: TGTGCCATCAGCGGACAGGTTAGCAATCAGCCCCAGCATTTT. Translating it yields CAISGQVSNQPQHF.

The rearrangement links TRBV5-1 to TRBJ2-3, with TRBD2 identical over 10 bases. The CDR3 has 16 residues. V shed 1 base and J 4 bases; nucleotides not matched to a gene: 6. Per the germline V gene, CDR1 is SGHRS and CDR2 is YFSETQ. DNA for the CDR3: TGCGCCAGCAGCTTGAGGCTAGCGGGAGCGGCAGATACGCAGTATTTT. It encodes CASSLRLAGAADTQYF. The full variable domain, rest sourced from reference TRBV5-1 and TRBJ2-3, is KAGVTQTPRYLIKTRGQQVTLSCSPISGHRSVSWYQQTPGQGLQFLFEYFSETQRNKGNFPGRFSGRQFSNSRSEMNVSTLELGDSALYLCASSLRLAGAADTQYFGPGTRLTVL.

A single count supports this clonotype. The conserved final phenylalanine or tryptophan is absent from the CDR3, which likely points to a read error. The J gene is TRBJ1-2, the V gene TRBV29-1; a possible D gene is TRBD1 (6 bases). This CDR3 region has 11 residues. The V gene lost 5 bases and the J gene lost 5 bases, with 9 bases spanning the gap. The germline gives CDR1 SQVTM, CDR2 ANQGSEA. As DNA, the CDR3 is TGCAGCGTTCGGACAGAGTATGGCTACACCTTA. This encodes CSVRTEYGYTL.